The clone carrying this T cell receptor beta chain was seen a few times. Its specificity is unknown. This sample is part of a study of vaccination effects on CD4 cells after COVID-19. CD4+ T cells specific for antigen were expanded with viral peptide pools by the ViraFEST assay before sequencing. When ten to eleven days of culture had elapsed, CD4+ T cells were isolated. Two doses of either BNT162b2 or mRNA-1273 were given to each participant. IL-2 at 10 IU/ml and peptides at around 9.6 ug/ml were added to cultured PBMC, around 2.2 million per well. The authors replaced half the medium with IL-2 medium on days 3 and 7. Germline V lookup: CDR1 ENHRY, CDR2 SYGVKD. There are 14 residues in the CDR3. Deletions cut 3 bases from V and 2 bases from J, with 11 bases between. The protocol was immunoSEQ multiplex PCR, while the TCRdb copy is restricted to in-frame clones and leaves out a portion. The sample records 20,000 to 30,000 clones, more than 65% being singletons.

Here the sequenced sample was CD4+ T cells from PBMCs cultured with SARS-CoV-2 spike peptides, taken after COVID-19 vaccination. The V call is TRBV10-3, the J call TRBJ2-7; D is possibly TRBD2 (6 bases). The TCR was taken from a human donor who received a COVID-19 vaccine. The CDR3 protein is CAISDRGNTYEQYF. The CDR3, as DNA: TGTGCCATCAGTGATCGCGGGAATACCTACGAGCAGTACTTC.